The following is a T cell receptor (beta chain) sequence with its context. RNA transcripts provided the source from which TCR beta CDR3 regions were amplified. During a first-round RT-PCR of the TCR CDR3, the HTBI primer set was used. TCRdb itself ran the multiplex PCR reads through MiXCR, one entry per CDR3 protein. The sample yields roughly 570,000 distinct CDR3 sequences, 46% seen once. The source of the sample is a study of T cells in Graves' hyperthyroidism and ophthalmopathy. The source of this sequence is an adult woman with Graves' disease, either hyperthyroidism or ophthalmopathy (not recorded which). Sequenced input: peripheral blood or thyroid tissue (not recorded which).

In DNA form, the CDR3 reads TGTGCCAGCAGGAGGGACAGGGGTAATGAAAAACTGTTTTTT. This encodes CASRRDRGNEKLFF. The V gene is TRBV2, the J gene TRBJ1-4, with 10 bases identical to TRBD1. Germline trimming cut 6 bases from V and 4 bases from J; bases unmatched to any gene: 2. The length of the CDR3 is 14 residues. From germline, CDR1 is SNHLY and CDR2 FYNNEI.